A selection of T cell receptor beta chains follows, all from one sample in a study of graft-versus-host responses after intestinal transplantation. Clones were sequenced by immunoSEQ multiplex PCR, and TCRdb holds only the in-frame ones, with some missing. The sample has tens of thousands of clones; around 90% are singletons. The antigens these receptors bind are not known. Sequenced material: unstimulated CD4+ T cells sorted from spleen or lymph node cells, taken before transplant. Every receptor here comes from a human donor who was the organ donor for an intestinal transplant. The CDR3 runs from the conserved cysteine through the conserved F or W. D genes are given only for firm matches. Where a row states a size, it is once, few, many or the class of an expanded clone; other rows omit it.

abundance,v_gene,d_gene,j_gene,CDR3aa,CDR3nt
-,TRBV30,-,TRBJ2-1,CAWYTYNEQFF,TGTGCCTGGTACACCTACAATGAGCAGTTCTTC
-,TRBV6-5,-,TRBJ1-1,CASSYAPGGGTEAFF,TGTGCCAGCAGTTATGCCCCGGGGGGTGGCACTGAAGCTTTCTTT
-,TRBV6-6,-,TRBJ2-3,CASSTASDTQYF,TGTGCCAGCAGCACAGCCTCAGATACGCAGTATTTT
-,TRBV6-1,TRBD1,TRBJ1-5,CASSGGTGVRNQPQHF,TGTGCCAGCAGTGGAGGGACAGGGGTTCGGAATCAGCCCCAGCATTTT
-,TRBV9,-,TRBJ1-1,CASSVEGRGTEAFF,TGTGCCAGCAGCGTAGAAGGCCGCGGTACTGAAGCTTTCTTT
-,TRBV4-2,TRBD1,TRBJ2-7,CASSQAQGQAYEQYF,TGTGCCAGCAGCCAAGCCCAGGGACAGGCCTACGAGCAGTACTTC
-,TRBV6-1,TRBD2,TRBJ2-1,CASSDLAGADSEQFF,TGTGCCAGCAGTGATCTAGCGGGGGCTGACTCGGAGCAGTTCTTC
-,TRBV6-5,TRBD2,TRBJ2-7,CASSLAGGLEQYF,TGTGCCAGCAGCTTAGCGGGAGGGCTCGAGCAGTACTTC
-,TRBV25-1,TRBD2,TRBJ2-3,CASSTGGQRTDTQYF,TGTGCCAGCAGCACGGGAGGTCAGCGCACAGATACGCAGTATTTT
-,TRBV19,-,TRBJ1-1,CASRRQQNTEAFF,TGTGCCAGTAGAAGACAGCAGAACACTGAAGCTTTCTTT
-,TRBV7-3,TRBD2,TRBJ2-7,CASSSSGRGEQYF,TGTGCCAGCAGCTCCAGCGGGAGGGGCGAGCAGTACTTC
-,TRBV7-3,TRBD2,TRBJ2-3,CASSLYGLSGRASTDTQYF,TGTGCCAGCAGCTTATATGGTCTTAGCGGGAGGGCCAGCACAGATACGCAGTATTTT
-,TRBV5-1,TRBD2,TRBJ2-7,CASSLGPTSGSSYEQYF,TGCGCCAGCAGCTTGGGCCCTACTAGCGGGAGCTCCTACGAGCAGTACTTC
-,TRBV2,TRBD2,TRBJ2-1,CASSELAGVREFF,TGTGCCAGCAGTGAACTAGCGGGAGTTAGGGAGTTCTTC
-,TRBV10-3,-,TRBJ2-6,CAISEDRYNSGANVLTF,TGTGCCATCAGTGAGGACAGATACAACTCTGGGGCCAACGTCCTGACTTTC
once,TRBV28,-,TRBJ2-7,CASSLADRPAQYF,TGTGCCAGCAGTTTAGCCGACAGGCCGGCGCAGTACTTC
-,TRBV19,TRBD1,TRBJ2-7,CASSIRTGPSYEQYF,TGTGCCAGTAGTATAAGGACAGGGCCCTCCTACGAGCAGTACTTC
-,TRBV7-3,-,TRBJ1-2,CASSFGQLAPYGYTF,TGTGCCAGCAGCTTTGGGCAACTAGCCCCCTATGGCTACACCTTC
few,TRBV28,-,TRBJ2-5,CASSLVAQETQYF,TGTGCCAGCAGTCTGGTAGCGCAAGAGACCCAGTACTTC
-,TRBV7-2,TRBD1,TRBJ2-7,CASSHRDRAYEQYF,TGTGCCAGCAGCCACAGGGACAGGGCCTACGAGCAGTACTTC
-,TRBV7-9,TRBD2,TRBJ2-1,CASSLDSSGRYNEQFF,TGTGCCAGCAGCTTAGATTCTAGCGGGAGGTACAATGAGCAGTTCTTC
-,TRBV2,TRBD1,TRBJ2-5,CASSVQGAQYF,TGTGCCAGCAGTGTGCAGGGGGCCCAGTACTTC
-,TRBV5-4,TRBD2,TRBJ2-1,CASSLPPPTSGHEQFF,TGTGCCAGCAGCTTGCCCCCACCGACTAGCGGTCATGAGCAGTTCTTC
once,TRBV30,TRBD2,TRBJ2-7,CAWSVWGLAGHGSYEQYF,TGTGCCTGGAGTGTCTGGGGGCTAGCGGGACACGGCTCCTACGAGCAGTACTTC
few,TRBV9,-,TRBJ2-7,CASMDRSYEQYF,TGTGCCAGCATGGACAGATCCTACGAGCAGTACTTC
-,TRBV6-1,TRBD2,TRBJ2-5,CASSISGSSGTQYF,TGTGCCAGCAGTATCAGCGGGAGCTCGGGGACCCAGTACTTC
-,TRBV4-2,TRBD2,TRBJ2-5,CASSHGTSGSQTQYF,TGTGCCAGCAGCCACGGGACTAGCGGGAGTCAGACCCAGTACTTC
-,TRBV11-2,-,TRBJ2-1,CASSSAGEGSNEQFF,TGTGCCAGCAGCTCAGCAGGGGAGGGGTCCAATGAGCAGTTCTTC
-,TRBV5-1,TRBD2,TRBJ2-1,CASSLGGSSGGRQQFF,TGCGCCAGCAGCTTGGGCGGCAGTAGCGGGGGGCGGCAGCAGTTCTTC
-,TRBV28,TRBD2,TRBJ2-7,CASTSGGTTLYEQYF,TGTGCCAGCACTTCAGGAGGGACTACCCTCTACGAGCAGTACTTC
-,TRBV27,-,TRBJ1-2,CASSLLGGVYGYTF,TGTGCCAGCAGTTTACTTGGGGGGGTGTATGGCTACACCTTC
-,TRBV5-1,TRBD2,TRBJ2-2,CASSPSGLAGGGELFF,TGCGCCAGCAGCCCTTCCGGACTAGCGGGAGGGGGGGAGCTGTTTTTT
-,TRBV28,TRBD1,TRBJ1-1,CASSLPQGAHTEAFF,TGTGCCAGCAGTTTGCCACAGGGGGCGCACACTGAAGCTTTCTTT
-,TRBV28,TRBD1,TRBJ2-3,CASPGTVTDTQYF,TGTGCCAGCCCCGGGACAGTCACAGATACGCAGTATTTT
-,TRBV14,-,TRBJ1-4,CASSQGGGEKLFF,TGTGCCAGCAGCCAAGGTGGAGGTGAAAAACTGTTTTTT